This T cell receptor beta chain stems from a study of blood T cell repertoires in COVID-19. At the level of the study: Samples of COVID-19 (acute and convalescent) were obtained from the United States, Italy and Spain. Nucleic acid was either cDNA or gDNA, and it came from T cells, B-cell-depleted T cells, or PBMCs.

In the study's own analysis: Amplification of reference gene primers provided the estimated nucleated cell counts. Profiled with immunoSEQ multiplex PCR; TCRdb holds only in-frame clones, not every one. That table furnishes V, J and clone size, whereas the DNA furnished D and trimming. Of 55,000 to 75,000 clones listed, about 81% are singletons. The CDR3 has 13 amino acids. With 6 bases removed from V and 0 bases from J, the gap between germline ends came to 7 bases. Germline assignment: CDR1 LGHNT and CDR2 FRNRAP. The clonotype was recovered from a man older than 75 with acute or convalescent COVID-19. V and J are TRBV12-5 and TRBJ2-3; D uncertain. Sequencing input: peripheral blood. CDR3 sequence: CASGTYSTDTQYF. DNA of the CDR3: TGTGCTAGTGGGACATATAGCACAGATACGCAGTATTTT.